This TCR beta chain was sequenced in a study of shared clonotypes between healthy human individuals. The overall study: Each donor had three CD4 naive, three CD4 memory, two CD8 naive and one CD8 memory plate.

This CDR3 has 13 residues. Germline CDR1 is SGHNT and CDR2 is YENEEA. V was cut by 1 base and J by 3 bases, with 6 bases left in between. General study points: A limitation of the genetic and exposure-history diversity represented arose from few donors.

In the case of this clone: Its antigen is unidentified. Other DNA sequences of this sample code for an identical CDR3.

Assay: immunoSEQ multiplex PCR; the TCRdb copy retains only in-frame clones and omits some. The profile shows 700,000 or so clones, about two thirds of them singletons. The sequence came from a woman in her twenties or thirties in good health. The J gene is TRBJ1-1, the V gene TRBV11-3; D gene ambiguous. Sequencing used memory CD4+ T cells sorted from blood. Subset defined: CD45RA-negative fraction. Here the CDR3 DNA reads TGTGCCAGCAGCTTAGGTGGCGACACTGAAGCTTTCTTT. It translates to CASSLGGDTEAFF.